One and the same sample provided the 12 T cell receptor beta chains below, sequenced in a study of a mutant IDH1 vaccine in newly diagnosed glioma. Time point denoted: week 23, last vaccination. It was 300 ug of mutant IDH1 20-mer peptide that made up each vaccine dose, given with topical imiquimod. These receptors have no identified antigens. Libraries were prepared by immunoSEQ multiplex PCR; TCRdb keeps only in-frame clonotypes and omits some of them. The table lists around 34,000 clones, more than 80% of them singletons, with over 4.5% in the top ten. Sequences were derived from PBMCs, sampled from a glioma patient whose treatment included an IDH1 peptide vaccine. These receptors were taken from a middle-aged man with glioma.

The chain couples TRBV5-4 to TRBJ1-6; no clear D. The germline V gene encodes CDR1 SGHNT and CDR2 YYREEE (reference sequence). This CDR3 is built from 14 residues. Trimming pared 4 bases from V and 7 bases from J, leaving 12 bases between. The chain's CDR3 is CASSSDGPNSPLHF. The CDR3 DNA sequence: TGTGCCAGCAGCAGCGACGGGCCCAATTCACCCCTCCACTTT.

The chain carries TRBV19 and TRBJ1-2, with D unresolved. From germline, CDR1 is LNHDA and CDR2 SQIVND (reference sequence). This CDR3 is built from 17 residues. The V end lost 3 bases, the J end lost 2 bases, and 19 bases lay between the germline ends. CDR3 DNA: TGTGCCAGTAGTATCGACCCAACGGGGAGCAAGAACTATGGCTACACCTTC. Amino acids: CASSIDPTGSKNYGYTF.

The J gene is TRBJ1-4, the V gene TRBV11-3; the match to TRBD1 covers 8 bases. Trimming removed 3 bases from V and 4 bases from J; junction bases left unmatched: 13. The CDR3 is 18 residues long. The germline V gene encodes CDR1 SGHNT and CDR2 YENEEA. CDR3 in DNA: TGTGCCAGCAGCTTTTCTCTTCAGGGGGCAGTTAATAATGAAAAACTGTTTTTT. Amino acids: CASSFSLQGAVNNEKLFF.

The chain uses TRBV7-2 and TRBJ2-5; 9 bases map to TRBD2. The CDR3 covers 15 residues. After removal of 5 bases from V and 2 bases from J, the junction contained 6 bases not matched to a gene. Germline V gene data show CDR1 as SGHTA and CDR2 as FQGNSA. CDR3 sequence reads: CASSPGAGGQETQYF. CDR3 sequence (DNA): TGTGCCAGCAGCCCGGGGGCGGGGGGGCAAGAGACCCAGTACTTC. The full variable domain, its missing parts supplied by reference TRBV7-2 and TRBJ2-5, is GAGVSQSPSNKVTEKGKDVELRCDPISGHTALYWYRQSLGQGLEFLIYFQGNSAPDKSGLPSDRFSAERTGGSVSTLTIQRTQQEDSAVYLCASSPGAGGQETQYFGPGTRLLVL.

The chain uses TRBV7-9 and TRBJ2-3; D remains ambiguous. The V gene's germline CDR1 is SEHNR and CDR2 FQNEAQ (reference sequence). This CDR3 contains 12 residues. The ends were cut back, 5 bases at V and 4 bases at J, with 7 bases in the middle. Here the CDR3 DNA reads TGTGCCAGCAGCGCCCGAGCAGATACGCAGTATTTT. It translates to CASSARADTQYF.

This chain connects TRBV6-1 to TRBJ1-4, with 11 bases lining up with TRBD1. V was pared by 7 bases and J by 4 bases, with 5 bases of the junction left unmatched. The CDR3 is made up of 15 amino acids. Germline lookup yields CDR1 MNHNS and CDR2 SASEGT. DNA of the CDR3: TGTGCCAGCATCCGGACAGGGGGCCGTAATGAAAAACTGTTTTTT. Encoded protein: CASIRTGGRNEKLFF.

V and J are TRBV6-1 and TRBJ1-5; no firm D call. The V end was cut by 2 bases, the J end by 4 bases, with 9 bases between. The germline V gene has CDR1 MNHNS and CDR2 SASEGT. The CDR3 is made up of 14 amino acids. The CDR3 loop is CASSEMGENQPQHF. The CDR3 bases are TGTGCCAGCAGTGAAATGGGAGAGAATCAGCCCCAGCATTTT.

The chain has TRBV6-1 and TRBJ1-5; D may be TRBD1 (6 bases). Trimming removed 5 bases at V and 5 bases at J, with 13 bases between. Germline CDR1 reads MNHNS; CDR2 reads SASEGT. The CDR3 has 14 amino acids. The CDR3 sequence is CASSSDRTYQPQHF. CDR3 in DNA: TGTGCCAGCAGTTCGGACAGAACCTATCAGCCCCAGCATTTT.

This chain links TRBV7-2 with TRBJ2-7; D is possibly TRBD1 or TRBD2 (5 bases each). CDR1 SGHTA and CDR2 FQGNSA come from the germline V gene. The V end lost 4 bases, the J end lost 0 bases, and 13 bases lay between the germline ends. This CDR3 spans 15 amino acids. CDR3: CASSSPWDGSYEQYF. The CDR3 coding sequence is TGTGCCAGCAGCTCACCTTGGGACGGCTCCTACGAGCAGTACTTC.

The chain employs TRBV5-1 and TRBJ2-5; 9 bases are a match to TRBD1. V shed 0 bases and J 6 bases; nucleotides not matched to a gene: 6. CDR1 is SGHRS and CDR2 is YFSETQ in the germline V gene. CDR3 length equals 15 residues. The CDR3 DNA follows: TGCGCCAGCAGCTTGGCCCCGGGACAGGGTCAGACCCAGTACTTC. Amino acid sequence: CASSLAPGQGQTQYF.

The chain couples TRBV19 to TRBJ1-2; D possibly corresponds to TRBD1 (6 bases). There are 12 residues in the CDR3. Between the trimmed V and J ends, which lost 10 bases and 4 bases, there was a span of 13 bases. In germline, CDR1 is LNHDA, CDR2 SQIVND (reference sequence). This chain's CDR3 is CAIGTPLYGYTF. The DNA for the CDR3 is TGTGCCATTGGGACACCGCTCTATGGCTACACCTTC.

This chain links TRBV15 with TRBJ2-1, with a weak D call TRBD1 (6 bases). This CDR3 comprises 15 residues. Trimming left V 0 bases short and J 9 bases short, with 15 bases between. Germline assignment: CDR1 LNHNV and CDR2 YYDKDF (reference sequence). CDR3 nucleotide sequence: TGTGCCACCAGCAGAGATCCCAGGGAAGGGGGTGAGCAGTTCTTC. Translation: CATSRDPREGGEQFF.